The 27 T cell receptor beta chains below were found in one sample sequenced in a study of T cells in Graves' hyperthyroidism and ophthalmopathy. Amplified TCR beta CDR3 regions came from RNA transcripts. The TCR CDR3 was amplified in a first-round RT-PCR using the HTBI primer set. TCRdb recomputed calls from the multiplex PCR reads with MiXCR, one row per CDR3 protein. The repertoire holds about 400,000 distinct CDR3 sequences, with 15% to 17% as singletons. Material for sequencing was blood. The receptors were gathered from a woman aged 18-35 years with Graves' hyperthyroidism that later progressed to Graves' ophthalmopathy.

The sample holds many counts of this clonotype. The chain carries TRBV5-5 and TRBJ2-7; 8 bases map to TRBD1. With V trimmed by 0 bases and J by 2 bases, 4 bases remained unmatched. This CDR3 has 15 amino acids. The V gene's germline CDR1 is SGHKS and CDR2 YYEKEE (reference sequence). The CDR3 loop reads CASSLASTGAYEQYF. The CDR3, as DNA: TGTGCCAGCAGCTTGGCCTCGACAGGGGCCTACGAGCAGTACTTC. The variable domain in full, completed from reference TRBV5-5 and TRBJ2-7, reads DAGVTQSPTHLIKTRGQQVTLRCSPISGHKSVSWYQQVLGQGPQFIFQYYEKEERGRGNFPDRFSARQFPNYSSELNVNALLLGDSALYLCASSLASTGAYEQYFGPGTRLTVT.

This clonotype appeared a single time. The gene calls are TRBV20-1 and TRBJ2-5; 12 nucleotides agree with TRBD2. V dropped 0 bases and J dropped 2; count of bases not matched to a gene: 7. This CDR3 contains 17 residues. Germline V gene lookup returns CDR1 DFQATT and CDR2 SNEGSKA (reference sequence). The CDR3 is CSAREPTGLAGQETQYF. CDR3 DNA sequence: TGCAGTGCTAGAGAGCCGACCGGACTAGCGGGACAAGAGACCCAGTACTTC.

The rearrangement joins TRBV6-2 or TRBV6-3 to TRBJ1-2; tentative D call: TRBD1 (5 bases). CDR3 length: 15 amino acids. Per germline, CDR1 MNHEY and CDR2 SVGEGT. The V end lost 6 bases, the J end lost 4 bases, and 18 bases lay between the germline ends. CDR3 sequence: CASSYAGESPYGYTF. In DNA form, the CDR3 reads TGTGCCAGCAGCTACGCGGGGGAATCCCCCTATGGCTACACCTTC.

To note about this clonotype: One base away lies a much larger clone, so this may be a sequencing read error. The chain couples TRBV10-2 to TRBJ2-1; D gene ambiguous. CDR3 size: 12 residues. Germline V gives CDR1 WSHSY, CDR2 SAAADI. In DNA, the CDR3 is TGCACCAGCAGTGAGTCCGGCGGTGAGCAGTTCTTC. Amino acids: CTSSESGGEQFF.

The chain combines TRBV19 with TRBJ2-7; D is unclear. Per germline, CDR1 LNHDA and CDR2 SQIVND (reference sequence). Trimming took off 3 bases at V and 2 bases at J, with 11 bases between the two ends. The CDR3 totals 14 residues. CDR3 nucleotide sequence: TGTGCCAGTAGTATGGGTGGACGTACCTACGAGCAGTACTTC. The encoded protein is CASSMGGRTYEQYF. Supplemented by reference TRBV19 and TRBJ2-7, the full variable domain reads DGGITQSPKYLFRKEGQNVTLSCEQNLNHDAMYWYRQDPGQGLRLIYYSQIVNDFQKGDIAEGYSVSREKKESFPLTVTSAQKNPTAFYLCASSMGGRTYEQYFGPGTRLTVT.

This clonotype was detected only a few times. The chain employs TRBV7-9 and TRBJ1-1; a weak D match, TRBD1 (5 bases). Germline V lookup: CDR1 SEHNR, CDR2 FQNEAQ (reference sequence). V was clipped by 1 base and J by 10 bases, with 16 bases between them. The CDR3 sequence is 14 residues long. The CDR3 loop reads CASSLVIGQGGAFF. Written as DNA, the CDR3 is TGTGCCAGCAGCTTAGTTATAGGGCAGGGCGGAGCTTTCTTT. The full variable domain, rest sourced from reference TRBV7-9 and TRBJ1-1, is DTGVSQNPRHKITKRGQNVTFRCDPISEHNRLYWYRQTLGQGPEFLTYFQNEAQLEKSRLLSDRFSAERPKGSFSTLEIQRTEQGDSAMYLCASSLVIGQGGAFFGQGTRLTVV.

This clonotype was found many times. V is TRBV20-1 and J is TRBJ2-5, with a tentative D call TRBD2 (5 bases). Germline CDR1 DFQATT, CDR2 SNEGSKA (reference sequence). The CDR3 is made up of 13 amino acids. Trimming shortened V by 1 base and J by 4 bases, and 10 bases separated the two germline ends. CDR3 nucleotides: TGCAGTGCTAGAGGTGGACGGGGAGAGACCCAGTACTTC. Its protein is CSARGGRGETQYF.

The chain has TRBV7-9 and TRBJ1-6; TRBD1 agrees at 8 bases. Per germline, CDR1 SEHNR and CDR2 FQNEAQ (reference sequence). V dropped 1 base and J dropped 7; count of bases not matched to a gene: 3. The CDR3 has 15 residues. The CDR3 spells CASSLEQGANSPLHF. CDR3 coding DNA: TGTGCCAGCAGCTTAGAGCAGGGGGCGAATTCACCCCTCCACTTT.

A word on this clonotype: An end of the junction differs from the germline gene, which may be a read error. The chain has TRBV7-7 and TRBJ2-7, with D possibly being TRBD2 (6 bases). There are 15 residues in the CDR3. Germline V gene sequence: CDR1 SSHAT, CDR2 FNYEAQ (reference sequence). The CDR3 DNA is TGTGCTAGCAGCTTAAGGGCGGGACCGTTGTACGAGCAGTACTTC. This sequence encodes CASSLRAGPLYEQYF.

The chain links TRBV7-9 to TRBJ1-2, with a possible D match to TRBD1 (5 bases). CDR3 size: 13 residues. Trimming pared 5 bases from V and 4 bases from J, leaving 11 bases between. Germline values: CDR1 SEHNR, CDR2 FQNEAQ (reference sequence). This CDR3 is CASSQGVAYGYTF. DNA for the CDR3: TGTGCCAGCAGCCAAGGGGTGGCCTATGGCTACACCTTC. The variable domain in full, with the rest retrieved from reference TRBV7-9 and TRBJ1-2, is DTGVSQNPRHKITKRGQNVTFRCDPISEHNRLYWYRQTLGQGPEFLTYFQNEAQLEKSRLLSDRFSAERPKGSFSTLEIQRTEQGDSAMYLCASSQGVAYGYTFGSGTRLTVV.

This clonotype was counted a few times. The chain joins TRBV6-2 or TRBV6-3 to TRBJ2-1, with D perhaps matching TRBD2 (5 bases). The CDR3 consists of 20 residues. V was shortened by 4 bases and J by 3 bases, with 28 bases between the two germline ends. Looked up from germline, CDR1 is MNHEY and CDR2 is SVGEGT. The CDR3 DNA follows: TGTGCCAGCAGTTCCGCTTTTCTAGGAGGCAGTATAAAAAACTACAATGAGCAGTTCTTC. It yields the protein CASSSAFLGGSIKNYNEQFF.

This clonotype was found a few times. The chain joins TRBV6-1 to TRBJ1-5, with TRBD1 as a possible D gene (5 bases). CDR1 and CDR2 from the germline V gene are MNHNS and SASEGT. CDR3 length: 14 residues. The V and J ends lost 4 bases and 0 bases respectively, with 7 bases between them. The CDR3 sequence: CASSVQGSNQPQHF. The CDR3 bases are TGTGCCAGCAGTGTCCAGGGTAGCAATCAGCCCCAGCATTTT.

This clonotype was found many times. The chain combines TRBV4-1 with TRBJ2-1, with TRBD2 matching 9 bases. Germline loops: CDR1 MGHRA, CDR2 YSYEKL. This CDR3 is built from 15 residues. Losses at the gene ends were 3 bases for V and 5 bases for J; bases not matched to a gene: 5. The CDR3 DNA is TGCGCCAGCAGCCATCGGGCTAGCGGGAACAATGAGCAGTTCTTC. Its translation is CASSHRASGNNEQFF.

This clonotype has a count of ten or more. V and J are TRBV12-3 or TRBV12-4 and TRBJ1-2; no clear D gene. CDR3 length: 16 residues. Trimming removed 3 bases at V and 7 bases at J, with 21 bases between. CDR3 residues: CASSFFERVGPAGYTF. As DNA, the CDR3 is TGTGCCAGCAGTTTTTTCGAGAGGGTAGGGCCTGCTGGCTACACCTTC.

This clonotype has ten or more counts. The V call is TRBV2, the J call TRBJ1-4, with D perhaps TRBD1 (6 bases). Trimming took 3 bases from V and 6 from J, leaving 14 bases between them. CDR1 is SNHLY and CDR2 is FYNNEI in the germline V gene. The CDR3 totals 15 residues. The CDR3 DNA follows: TGTGCCAGCAGTGATAAGGGACAATCATATGAAAAACTGTTTTTT. Amino acid sequence: CASSDKGQSYEKLFF.

This clonotype showed up many times. This chain uses TRBV24-1 with TRBJ2-1; 10 bases are shared with TRBD2. Germline values: CDR1 KGHDR, CDR2 SFDVKD. With V trimmed by 0 bases and J by 8 bases, 9 bases remained unmatched. The length of the CDR3 is 17 residues. CDR3 amino acids: CATSDLRSGLAVDEQFF. DNA of the CDR3: TGTGCCACCAGTGATTTGAGGTCCGGACTAGCGGTCGATGAGCAGTTCTTC.

The chain recombines TRBV7-9 with TRBJ2-1, with no clear D. CDR1 is SEHNR, CDR2 FQNEAQ, per germline (reference sequence). This CDR3 region has 12 residues. The V end lost 8 bases, the J end lost 8 bases, and 13 bases lay between the germline ends. The CDR3 coding sequence is TGTGCCAGCGACGGGCTCGCCGATGAGCAGTTCTTC. Translation gives CASDGLADEQFF.

This clonotype has ten or more counts. The J gene is TRBJ2-7, the V gene TRBV11-2; tentatively, D is TRBD1 (6 bases). The germline V gene has CDR1 SGHAT and CDR2 FQNNGV. The V end lost 5 bases, the J end lost 0 bases, and 20 bases lay between the germline ends. CDR3 size: 17 residues. CDR3 bases: TGTGCCAGCAGCCCCCATCCCCAACAGGGTCGCTCCTACGAGCAGTACTTC. Residues: CASSPHPQQGRSYEQYF.

V is TRBV6-2 or TRBV6-3 and J is TRBJ2-3; D is perhaps TRBD2 (5 bases). CDR1 and CDR2 from the germline V gene are MNHEY and SVGEGT. The CDR3 contains 14 residues. The V end lost 2 bases, the J end lost 6 bases, and 12 bases lay between the germline ends. In DNA, the CDR3 is TGTGCCAGCAGTTACCGCGGTGGCGGGGATACGCAGTATTTT. Protein sequence: CASSYRGGGDTQYF.

In nucleotides, the CDR3 is TGTGCCAGTAGTCCCCGGATGGGTACGCAGTATTTT. Its protein is CASSPRMGTQYF. This sequence joins TRBV19 and TRBJ2-3; D uncertain. This CDR3 comprises 12 residues. V dropped 5 bases and J dropped 8 bases, with 11 bases sitting between them. In germline, CDR1 is LNHDA, CDR2 SQIVND (reference sequence).

The table lists this clonotype with many counts. The chain combines TRBV6-1 with TRBJ2-7; 9 nucleotides agree with TRBD1. CDR1 and CDR2 (germline): MNHNS, SASEGT. The CDR3 has 13 amino acids. V was pared by 3 bases and J by 11 bases, with 8 bases of the junction left unmatched. Here the CDR3 reads CASSDLGTGKEYF. The CDR3 DNA is TGTGCCAGCAGTGATCTCGGGACAGGGAAGGAGTACTTC.

This clonotype was seen repeatedly, ten times or more. This sequence joins TRBV7-9 and TRBJ2-1; 11 bases fit TRBD2. Unmatched junction bases numbered 6, after V lost 5 bases and J lost 3 bases. The CDR3 has 16 amino acids. The V gene's germline CDR1 is SEHNR and CDR2 FQNEAQ (reference sequence). The CDR3 spells CASSALTSGVYNEQFF. The CDR3 DNA follows: TGTGCCAGCAGCGCGCTGACTAGCGGGGTCTACAATGAGCAGTTCTTC. Drawing the rest from reference TRBV7-9 and TRBJ2-1, the complete variable domain is DTGVSQNPRHKITKRGQNVTFRCDPISEHNRLYWYRQTLGQGPEFLTYFQNEAQLEKSRLLSDRFSAERPKGSFSTLEIQRTEQGDSAMYLCASSALTSGVYNEQFFGPGTRLTVL.

This clonotype was counted at least ten times. The chain carries TRBV5-1 and TRBJ2-2, with no clear D. Germline CDR1 and CDR2: SGHRS and YFSETQ. V lost 0 bases to trimming and J lost 8 bases, with 11 bases between them. This CDR3 region has 14 residues. DNA of the CDR3: TGCGCCAGCAGCTTGGTACAGCCGGAGGGGGAGCTGTTTTTT. This sequence encodes CASSLVQPEGELFF.

This clonotype was recorded at least ten times. The chain has TRBV9 and TRBJ1-1; D is unresolved. The germline V gene has CDR1 SGDLS and CDR2 YYNGEE. V was cut by 4 bases and J by 6 bases, with 16 bases left in between. CDR3 length equals 14 residues. The CDR3 nucleotides are TGTGCCAGCAGCCAGGTGGCTCCTGGGCCTGAAGCTTTCTTT. Its protein product is CASSQVAPGPEAFF.

The CDR3 protein is CASRRTSGRRGETQYF. CDR3 DNA sequence: TGTGCCAGCAGACGAACTAGCGGGAGACGGGGAGAGACCCAGTACTTC. The chain has TRBV28 and TRBJ2-5; 11 positions agree with TRBD2. Unmatched junction bases numbered 10, after V lost 6 bases and J lost 4 bases. Germline CDR1 reads MDHEN; CDR2 reads SYDVKM. This CDR3 has 16 residues.

In this sample, this clonotype turned up many times. J is TRBJ1-4 and V is TRBV6-1; possibly TRBD1 for D (5 bases). The V end lost 6 bases, the J end lost 4 bases, and 18 bases lay between the germline ends. In germline, CDR1 is MNHNS, CDR2 SASEGT. The CDR3 has 16 residues. CDR3 sequence: CASSRARQLVNEKLFF. CDR3 in DNA: TGTGCCAGCAGCAGAGCCCGACAGTTGGTTAATGAAAAACTGTTTTTT.

This clonotype was detected ten times or more. The chain carries TRBV11-2 and TRBJ2-1; the D is unclear. CDR3 length: 13 residues. V was pared by 1 base and J by 8 bases, with 9 bases between. Germline CDR1 SGHAT, CDR2 FQNNGV. In DNA, the CDR3 is TGTGCCAGCAGCTTAGCTGGGTCCGATGAGCAGTTCTTC. It specifies CASSLAGSDEQFF.